Only a few counts were recorded for the clone carrying this T cell receptor beta chain. What it binds is not known. TCRdb passed the 5' RACE reads through MiXCR, listing each CDR3 protein once. The sample includes about 220,000 distinct CDR3 sequences, 3% to 4% of them seen just once. This entry comes from a study of T cells after yellow fever vaccination. Study summary: When fractions had low cell numbers, they were prepared with SMART-Seq v4 Ultra Low Input.

CDR3 length equals 13 residues. Looked up from germline, CDR1 is SGHRS and CDR2 is YFSETQ. V lost 5 bases and J lost 2, with 11 bases in between. Study-wide findings and caveats: When the response was secondary, it was weaker but reached its peak faster, day 5 versus 15. Reappearance after the booster was seen for most primary-vaccination clones, at 95% to 96% CD4 and about 90% CD8.

This clonotype was sampled from a man aged 18 to 30 who received the YFV17D yellow fever vaccine. The sequenced sample was CD4+ T cells sorted from PBMCs, obtained 10 days after the yellow fever booster vaccination. V gene TRBV5-1 combines with J gene TRBJ2-7, with D perhaps matching TRBD1 or TRBD2 (5 bases each). The CDR3 sequence: CASSWDQTYEQYF. The CDR3, as DNA: TGCGCCAGCAGTTGGGACCAAACCTACGAGCAGTACTTC.